This TCR beta chain was retrieved from a study of blood T cell repertoires in COVID-19. Methods used by the authors: Amplification from reference gene primers served as the basis for estimated nucleated cell counts. Sequencing was performed with immunoSEQ multiplex PCR; in TCRdb, only in-frame clones are kept and a portion is missing. V and J calls and clone size are copied from that table; D and trimming were computed from the DNA. The repertoire consists of about 250,000 clones, with approximately 86% occurring once and the leading ten covering 0.87%. Material for sequencing was peripheral blood. The receptor was derived from a human donor with COVID-19, enrolled during active disease. The donor label of this sample is uncertain.

CDR3 nucleotides: TGTGCCAGTAGTATTCTAGCGGGAGGGCCACAGGAGACCCAGTACTTC. Protein: CASSILAGGPQETQYF. The V gene is TRBV19, the J gene TRBJ2-5, with TRBD2 matching over 12 bases. Germline trimming cut 3 bases from V and 5 bases from J; bases unmatched to any gene: 7. The CDR3 extends over 16 amino acids. Per germline, CDR1 LNHDA and CDR2 SQIVND (reference sequence).